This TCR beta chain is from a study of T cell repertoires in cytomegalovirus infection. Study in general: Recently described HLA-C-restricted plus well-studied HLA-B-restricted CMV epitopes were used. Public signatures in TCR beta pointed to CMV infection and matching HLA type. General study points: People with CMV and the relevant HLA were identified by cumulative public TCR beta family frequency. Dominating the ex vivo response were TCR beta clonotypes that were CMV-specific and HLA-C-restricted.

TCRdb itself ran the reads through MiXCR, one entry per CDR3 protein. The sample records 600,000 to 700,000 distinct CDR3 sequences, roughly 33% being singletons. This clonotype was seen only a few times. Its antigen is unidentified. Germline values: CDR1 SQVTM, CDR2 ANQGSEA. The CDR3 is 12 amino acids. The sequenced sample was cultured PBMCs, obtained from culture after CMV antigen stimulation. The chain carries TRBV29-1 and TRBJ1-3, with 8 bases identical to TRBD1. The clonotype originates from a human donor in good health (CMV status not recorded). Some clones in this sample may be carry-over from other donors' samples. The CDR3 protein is CGTGPSGNTIYF. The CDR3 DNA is TGCGGGACAGGACCTTCTGGAAACACCATATATTTT.